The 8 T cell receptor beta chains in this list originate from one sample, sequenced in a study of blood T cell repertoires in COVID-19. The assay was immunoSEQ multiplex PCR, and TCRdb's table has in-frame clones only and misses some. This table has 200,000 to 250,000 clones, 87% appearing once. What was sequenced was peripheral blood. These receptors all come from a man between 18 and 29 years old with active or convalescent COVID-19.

For the CDR3, the DNA is TGCGCCAGCAGGTCCGGGACAACCGGCTCTGGAAACACCATATATTTT. Translation: CASRSGTTGSGNTIYF. The gene calls are TRBV5-1 and TRBJ1-3, with D tentatively TRBD1 (6 bases). The CDR3 sequence is 16 residues long. Germline assignment: CDR1 SGHRS and CDR2 YFSETQ. Trimming took off 5 bases at V and 0 bases at J, with 15 bases between the two ends.

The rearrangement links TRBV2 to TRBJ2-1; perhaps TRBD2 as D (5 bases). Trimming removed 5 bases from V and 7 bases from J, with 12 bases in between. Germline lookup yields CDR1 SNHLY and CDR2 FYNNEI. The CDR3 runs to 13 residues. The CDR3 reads CASSPSMVNEQFF. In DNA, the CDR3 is TGTGCCAGCAGTCCTAGCATGGTGAATGAGCAGTTCTTC.

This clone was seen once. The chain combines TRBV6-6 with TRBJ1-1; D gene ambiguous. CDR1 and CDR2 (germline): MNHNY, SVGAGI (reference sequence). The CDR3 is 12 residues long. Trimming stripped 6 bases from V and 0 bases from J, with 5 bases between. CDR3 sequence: CASSPVNTEAFF. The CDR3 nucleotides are TGTGCCAGCAGCCCTGTGAACACTGAAGCTTTCTTT.

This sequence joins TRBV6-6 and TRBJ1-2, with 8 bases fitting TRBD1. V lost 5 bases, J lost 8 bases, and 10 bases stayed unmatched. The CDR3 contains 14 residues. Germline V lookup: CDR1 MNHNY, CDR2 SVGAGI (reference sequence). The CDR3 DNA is TGTGCCAGCAGTACTCCGGGACAGGCAGGCGGCTACACCTTC. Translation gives CASSTPGQAGGYTF.

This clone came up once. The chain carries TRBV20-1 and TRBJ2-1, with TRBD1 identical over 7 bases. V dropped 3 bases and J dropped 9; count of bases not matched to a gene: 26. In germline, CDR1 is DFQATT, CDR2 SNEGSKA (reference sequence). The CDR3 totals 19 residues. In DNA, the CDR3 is TGCAGTGCTAGTTCAATCAGCCGCCAAACCGGGCCCTCAGGGGGTGAGCAGTTCTTC. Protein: CSASSISRQTGPSGGEQFF.

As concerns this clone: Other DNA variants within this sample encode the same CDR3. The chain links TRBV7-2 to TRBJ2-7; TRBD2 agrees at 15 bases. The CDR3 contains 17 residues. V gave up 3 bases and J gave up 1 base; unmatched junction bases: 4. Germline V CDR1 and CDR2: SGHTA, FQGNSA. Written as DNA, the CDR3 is TGTGCCAGCAGCTTCCCGGGACTAGCGGGGGGTTCCTACGAGCAGTACTTC. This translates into CASSFPGLAGGSYEQYF.

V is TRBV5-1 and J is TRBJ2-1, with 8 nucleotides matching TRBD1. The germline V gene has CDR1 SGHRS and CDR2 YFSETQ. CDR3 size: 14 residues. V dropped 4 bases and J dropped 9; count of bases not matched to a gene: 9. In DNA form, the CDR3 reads TGCGCCAGCAGCCTGAGGACAGGGACCGGTGAGCAGTTCTTC. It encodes CASSLRTGTGEQFF.

CDR3 protein: CASSYGGWGESSYNEQFF. CDR3 in DNA: TGTGCCAGCAGTTACGGTGGTTGGGGGGAGAGCTCCTACAATGAGCAGTTCTTC. This rearrangement joins TRBV6-2 or TRBV6-3 to TRBJ2-1, with a tentative D call TRBD2 (6 bases). CDR3 length equals 18 residues. Trimming shortened V by 2 bases and J by 0 bases, and 17 bases separated the two germline ends. Germline V lookup: CDR1 MNHEY, CDR2 SVGEGT.